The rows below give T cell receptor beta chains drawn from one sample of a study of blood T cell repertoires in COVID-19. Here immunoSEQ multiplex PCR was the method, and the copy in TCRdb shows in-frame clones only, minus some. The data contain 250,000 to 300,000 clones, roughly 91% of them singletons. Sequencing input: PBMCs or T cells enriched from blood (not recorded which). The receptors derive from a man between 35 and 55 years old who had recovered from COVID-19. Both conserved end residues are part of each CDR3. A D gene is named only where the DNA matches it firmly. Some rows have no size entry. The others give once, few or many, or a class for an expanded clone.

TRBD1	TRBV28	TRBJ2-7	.	TGTGCCAGCAGTCCCGTTCCGGGACAGGGGAAGGACGAGCAGTACTTC	CASSPVPGQGKDEQYF
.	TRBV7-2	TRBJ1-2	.	TGTGCCAGCAGCCCTAGGGGGAATAGCTATGGCTACACCTTC	CASSPRGNSYGYTF
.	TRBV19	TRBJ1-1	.	TGTGCCAGCTACTCGACAGATCTTGTTAGAGCTTTCTTT	CASYSTDLVRAFF
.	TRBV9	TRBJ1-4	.	TGTGCCAGCAGCGTAGCGGGGGGGCCTCATGAAAAACTGTTTTTT	CASSVAGGPHEKLFF
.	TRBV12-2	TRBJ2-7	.	TGTGCAAGTCGCTCTACCTCAACTACTAGCGGGGAATCCTACGAGCAGTACTTC	CASRSTSTTSGESYEQYF
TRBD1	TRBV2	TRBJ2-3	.	TGTGCCAGCAGTGCGACAGGGTCAGATACGCAGTATTTT	CASSATGSDTQYF
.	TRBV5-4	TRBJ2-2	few	TGTGCCAGCAGAATCGAGTTGGGGCCCGCCGGGGAGCTGTTTTTT	CASRIELGPAGELFF
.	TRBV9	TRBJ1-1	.	TGTGCCAGCAGCCTAGAAAGGGGACCCGGGAGGAACACTGAAGCTTTCTTT	CASSLERGPGRNTEAFF
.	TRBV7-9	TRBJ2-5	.	TGTGCCAGCAGCTTAGGAGCCCAAGAGACCCAGTACTTC	CASSLGAQETQYF
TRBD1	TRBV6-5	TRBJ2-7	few	TGTGCCAGCAGTTACGGGACAGGGGGCTACGAGCAGTACTTC	CASSYGTGGYEQYF
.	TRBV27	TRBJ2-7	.	TGTGCCAGCAGTTTGGCCCCCTCCTACGAGCAGTACTTC	CASSLAPSYEQYF
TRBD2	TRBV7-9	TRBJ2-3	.	TGTGCCAGCAGCCCGACGACTAGCGGGAGTTCAGATACGCAGTATTTT	CASSPTTSGSSDTQYF
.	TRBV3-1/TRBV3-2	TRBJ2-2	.	TGTGCCAGCAGCCAGCAGAGTGTGGCAGGCACCGGGGAGCTGTTTTTT	CASSQQSVAGTGELFF
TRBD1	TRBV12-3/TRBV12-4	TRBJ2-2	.	TGTGCCAGCAGCCGAGACAGGGCCGGGGAGCTGTTTTTT	CASSRDRAGELFF
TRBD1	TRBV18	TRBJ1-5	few	TGTGCCAGCTCACCGAAACAACAGGGGAGCAATCAGCCCCAGCATTTT	CASSPKQQGSNQPQHF
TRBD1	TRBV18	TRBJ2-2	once	TGTGCCAGCTCAATTTTCGCCACAGGGGGCTCAGGCGGGGAGCTGTTTTTT	CASSIFATGGSGGELFF
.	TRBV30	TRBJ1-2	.	TGTGCCTGGAGTGTAAGGGGAACCTATCGTGGCTACACCTTC	CAWSVRGTYRGYTF
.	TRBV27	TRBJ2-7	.	TGTGCCAGCAGTTTAACCTCGGACGAGCAGTACTTC	CASSLTSDEQYF
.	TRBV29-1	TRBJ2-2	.	TGCAGCGTTGACAGGGGGAACACCGGGGAGCTGTTTTTT	CSVDRGNTGELFF
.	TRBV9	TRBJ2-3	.	TGTGCCAGCAGCGTAGCGGGAGAGTCCACAGATACGCAGTATTTT	CASSVAGESTDTQYF
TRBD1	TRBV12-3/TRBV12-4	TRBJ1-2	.	TGTGCCAGCAGGACAGGGCATGGCTACACCTTC	CASRTGHGYTF
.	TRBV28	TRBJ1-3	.	TGTGCCAGCAGTTCAGGGTGGGGAAACACCATATATTTT	CASSSGWGNTIYF
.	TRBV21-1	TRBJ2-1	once	TGTGCCAGCAGCAAAGCGCAAGGTAGCGGGGGGACCTACAATGAGCAGTTCTTC	CASSKAQGSGGTYNEQFF
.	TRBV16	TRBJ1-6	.	TGTGCCAGCGGAAAACCAGCTAGCTCCTATAATTCACCCCTCCACTTT	CASGKPASSYNSPLHF
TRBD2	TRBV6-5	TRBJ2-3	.	TGTGCCAGCACCCGGACTAGCGATGGCACAGATACGCAGTATTTT	CASTRTSDGTDTQYF
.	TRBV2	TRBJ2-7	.	TGTGCCAGCCTCCCGGGTAACCTTTACGAGCAGTACTTC	CASLPGNLYEQYF
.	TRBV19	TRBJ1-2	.	TGTGCCAGTAGCAGGGCCGGGGCAGGGGACTATGGCTACACCTTC	CASSRAGAGDYGYTF
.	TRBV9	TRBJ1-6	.	TGTGCCAGCAGCGTTGGGGGGTTGAATAATTCACCCCTCCACTTT	CASSVGGLNNSPLHF
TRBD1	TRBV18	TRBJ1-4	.	TGTGCCAGCTCACCACGGAGTCAGGGGGCGGGAGAAAAACTGTTTTTT	CASSPRSQGAGEKLFF
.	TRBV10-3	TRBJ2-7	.	TGTGCCATCAGTGCAGGGTTAGGAGGGCTCGAGCAGTACTTC	CAISAGLGGLEQYF
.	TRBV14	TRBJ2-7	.	TGTGCCAGCAGCCAAGATGGCAGCTACGAGCAGTACTTC	CASSQDGSYEQYF
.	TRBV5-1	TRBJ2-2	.	TGCGCCAGCAGCTTGGCCCCCCCGGGACACATTACTGCGAACACCGGGGAGCTGTTTTTT	CASSLAPPGHITANTGELFF
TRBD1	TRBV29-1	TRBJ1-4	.	TGCAGCGGCGGGACAGGGACAAGAGAAAAACTGTTTTTT	CSGGTGTREKLFF
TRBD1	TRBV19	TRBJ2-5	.	TGTGCCAGTAGTATAGCCCCTGGGACAGTAAAAGAGACCCAGTACTTC	CASSIAPGTVKETQYF
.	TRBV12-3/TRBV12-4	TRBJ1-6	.	TGTGCCAGCAGCTCCGAGGTGCCACCCCTCCACTTT	CASSSEVPPLHF
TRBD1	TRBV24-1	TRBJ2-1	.	TGTGCCACCAGTGATCGCGGGACAGGGGGCTACAATGAGCAGTTCTTC	CATSDRGTGGYNEQFF
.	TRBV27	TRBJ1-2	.	TGTGCCAGCAGTAATCCCCGGGCAGGAGGGTTCTATGGCTACACCTTC	CASSNPRAGGFYGYTF
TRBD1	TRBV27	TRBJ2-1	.	TGTGCCAGCAGTCCCACCGGGACAGGGGTCAGCGGGAGATACAATGAGCAGTTCTTC	CASSPTGTGVSGRYNEQFF
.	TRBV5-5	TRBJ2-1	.	TGTGCCAGCAGCTTGGTACATGCTGAGCAGTTCTTC	CASSLVHAEQFF
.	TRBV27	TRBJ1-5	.	TGTGCCAGCAGCCCTCGAGGGAAGGCCCAGCCCCAGCATTTT	CASSPRGKAQPQHF
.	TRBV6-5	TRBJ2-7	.	TGTGCCAGCACGACGACATACTCCTACGAGCAGTACTTC	CASTTTYSYEQYF
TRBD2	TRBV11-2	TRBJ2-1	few	TGTGCCAGCAGCTTGACTAGCCCTCTTGGCAATGAGCAGTTCTTC	CASSLTSPLGNEQFF
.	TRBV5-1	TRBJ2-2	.	TGCGCCAGCAGCGGTGGTTTGGCGGGGTACACCGGGGAGCTGTTTTTT	CASSGGLAGYTGELFF
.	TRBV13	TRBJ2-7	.	TGTGCCAGCAGTTCACCTCAGACAGGCTCCTACGAGCAGTACTTC	CASSSPQTGSYEQYF
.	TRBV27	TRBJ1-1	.	TGTGCCAGCAGTAAGCAGAACACTGAAGCTTTCTTT	CASSKQNTEAFF
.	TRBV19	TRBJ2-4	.	TGTGCCAGTAGTATACAGGGAGCCAAAAACATTCAGTACTTC	CASSIQGAKNIQYF
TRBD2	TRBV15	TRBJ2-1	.	TGTGCCACCAGCAGAGCCCGTCCTGTTGGCGGGAGGGCAGAGAATGAGCAGTTCTTC	CATSRARPVGGRAENEQFF
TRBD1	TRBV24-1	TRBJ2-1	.	TGTGCCACCAGTGATTTGGATGCGGGACAGGGGGACAGAGCGCAGTTCTTC	CATSDLDAGQGDRAQFF
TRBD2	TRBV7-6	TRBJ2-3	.	TGTGCCAGCAGCACCTCTGGGGTGTTTCTAGCGGGGACCACAGATACGCAGTATTTT	CASSTSGVFLAGTTDTQYF
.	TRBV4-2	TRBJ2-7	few	TGTGCCAGCAGCCAAGAATCCGGGAAGTCCTACGAGCAGTACTTC	CASSQESGKSYEQYF
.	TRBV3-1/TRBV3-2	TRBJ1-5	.	TGTGCCAGCAGCCAAGAGGGGGGGTCAGTCCCGGCGTCCCAGCATTTT	CASSQEGGSVPASQHF